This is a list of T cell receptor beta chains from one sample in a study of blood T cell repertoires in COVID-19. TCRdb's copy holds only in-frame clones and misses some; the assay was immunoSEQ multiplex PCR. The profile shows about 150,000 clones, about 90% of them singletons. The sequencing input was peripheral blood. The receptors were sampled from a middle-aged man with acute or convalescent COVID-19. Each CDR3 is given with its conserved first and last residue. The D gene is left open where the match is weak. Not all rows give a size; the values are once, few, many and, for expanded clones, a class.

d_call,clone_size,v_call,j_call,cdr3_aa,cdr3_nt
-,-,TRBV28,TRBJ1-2,CASSSNEGYTF,TGTGCCAGCAGTTCCAATGAGGGCTACACCTTC
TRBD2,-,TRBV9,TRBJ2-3,CASSVGLAGVADTQYF,TGTGCCAGCAGCGTGGGACTAGCGGGAGTGGCGGATACGCAGTATTTT
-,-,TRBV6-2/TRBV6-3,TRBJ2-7,CASSNSGRYEQYF,TGTGCCAGCAGCAATAGCGGACGCTACGAGCAGTACTTC
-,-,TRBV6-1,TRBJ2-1,CASSDKERWSSYNEQFF,TGTGCCAGCAGTGATAAGGAGCGGTGGAGCTCCTACAATGAGCAGTTCTTC
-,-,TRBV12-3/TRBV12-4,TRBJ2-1,CASSPTGNEQFF,TGTGCCAGCAGTCCAACAGGGAATGAGCAGTTCTTC
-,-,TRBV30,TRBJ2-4,CAWGPQYAGRGNIQYF,TGTGCCTGGGGGCCCCAGTATGCGGGGAGAGGAAACATTCAGTACTTC
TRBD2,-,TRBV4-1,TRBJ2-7,CASSHRLAGEYEQYF,TGCGCCAGCAGCCACCGACTAGCGGGAGAGTACGAGCAGTACTTC
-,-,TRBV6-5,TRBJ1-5,CASRGGGRNQPQHF,TGTGCCAGCAGAGGTGGAGGGAGAAATCAGCCCCAGCATTTT
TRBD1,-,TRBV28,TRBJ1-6,CASSPEDRNSYNSPLHF,TGTGCCAGCAGTCCTGAGGACAGGAACTCCTATAATTCACCCCTCCACTTT
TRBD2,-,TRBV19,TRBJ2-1,CASSIASGGLNEQFF,TGTGCCAGTAGTATCGCTAGCGGGGGGCTGAATGAGCAGTTCTTC
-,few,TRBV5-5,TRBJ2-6,CASSQARGEAGANVLTF,TGTGCCAGCAGCCAAGCTCGGGGAGAGGCTGGGGCCAACGTCCTGACTTTC
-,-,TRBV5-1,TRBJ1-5,CASSAGSNQPQHF,TGCGCCAGCTCGGCGGGTAGCAATCAGCCCCAGCATTTT
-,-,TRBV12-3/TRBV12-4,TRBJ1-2,CASSRDNNYGYTF,TGTGCCAGCAGCCGGGACAACAACTATGGCTACACCTTC
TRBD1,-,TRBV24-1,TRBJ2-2,CATSGQGKEVWYTGELFF,TGTGCCACCAGCGGACAGGGTAAAGAAGTATGGTACACCGGGGAGCTGTTTTTT
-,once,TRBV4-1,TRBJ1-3,CASSQDGAAGNTIYF,TGCGCCAGCAGCCAAGATGGAGCAGCTGGAAACACCATATATTTT
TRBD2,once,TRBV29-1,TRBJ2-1,CSVDQPRWERGQFF,TGCAGCGTTGATCAACCCCGTTGGGAGCGGGGGCAGTTCTTC
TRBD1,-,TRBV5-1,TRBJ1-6,CASSGTGRNSPLHF,TGCGCCAGCAGCGGGACAGGGCGAAATTCACCCCTCCACTTT
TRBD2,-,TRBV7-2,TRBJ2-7,CASSFVLAGGPGSAEQYF,TGTGCCAGCAGCTTTGTACTAGCGGGAGGGCCGGGCTCGGCCGAGCAGTACTTC
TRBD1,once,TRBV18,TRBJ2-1,CASSQTGTYNEQFF,TGTGCCAGCTCCCAGACAGGGACCTACAATGAGCAGTTCTTC
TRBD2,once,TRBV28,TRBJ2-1,CASSLYTSGRPEQFF,TGTGCCAGCAGTTTATATACTAGCGGGAGGCCTGAGCAGTTCTTC
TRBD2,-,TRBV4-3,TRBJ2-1,CASSQDGNSGGEQFF,TGCGCCAGCAGCCAAGATGGAAATAGCGGGGGGGAGCAGTTCTTC
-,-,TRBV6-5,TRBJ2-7,CASPGSNVYEQYF,TGTGCCAGCCCGGGGTCGAACGTCTACGAGCAGTACTTC
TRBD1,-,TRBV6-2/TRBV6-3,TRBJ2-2,CASSYSGGRGNTGELFF,TGTGCCAGCAGTTACTCAGGGGGCAGGGGCAACACCGGGGAGCTGTTTTTT
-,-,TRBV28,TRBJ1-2,CASKRSGSGYGYTF,TGTGCCAGCAAACGGTCAGGGTCAGGTTATGGCTACACCTTC
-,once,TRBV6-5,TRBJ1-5,CASSQARNQPQHF,TGTGCCAGCAGTCAGGCTCGCAATCAGCCCCAGCATTTT
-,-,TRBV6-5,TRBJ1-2,CASSTGGRSFGYTF,TGTGCCAGCTCAACGGGGGGGCGTAGTTTTGGCTACACCTTC